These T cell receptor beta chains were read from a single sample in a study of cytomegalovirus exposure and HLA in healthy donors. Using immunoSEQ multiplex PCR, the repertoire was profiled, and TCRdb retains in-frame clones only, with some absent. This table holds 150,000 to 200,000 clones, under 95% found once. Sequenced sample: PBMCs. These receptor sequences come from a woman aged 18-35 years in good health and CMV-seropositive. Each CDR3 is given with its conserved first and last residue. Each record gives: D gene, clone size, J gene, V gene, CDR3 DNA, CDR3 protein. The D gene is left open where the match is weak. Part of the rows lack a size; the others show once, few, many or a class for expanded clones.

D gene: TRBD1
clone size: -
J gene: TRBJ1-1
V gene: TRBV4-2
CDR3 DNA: TGTGCCAGCAGGGCGATTACAGGGGGGAACACTGAAGCTTTCTTT
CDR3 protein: CASRAITGGNTEAFF

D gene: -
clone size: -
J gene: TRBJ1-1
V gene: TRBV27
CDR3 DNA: TGTGCCAGCAGTCGAGACTCCCGGCGGGGTGAAGCTTTCTTT
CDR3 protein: CASSRDSRRGEAFF

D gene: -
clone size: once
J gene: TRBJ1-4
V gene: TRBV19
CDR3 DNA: TGTGCCAGTAGTATAGGGGGAGCAACTAATGAAAAACTGTTTTTT
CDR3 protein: CASSIGGATNEKLFF

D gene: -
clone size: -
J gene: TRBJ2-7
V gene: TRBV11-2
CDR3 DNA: TGTGCCAGCAGCTCCGGACAGGGAGGGAGGCAGTACTTC
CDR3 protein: CASSSGQGGRQYF

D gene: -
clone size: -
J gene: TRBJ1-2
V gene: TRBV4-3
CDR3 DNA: TGCGCCAGCAGCCAAGTTGCCGGGGGGAACTATGGCTACACCTTC
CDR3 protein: CASSQVAGGNYGYTF

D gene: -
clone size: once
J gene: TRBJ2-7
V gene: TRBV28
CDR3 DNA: TGTGCCAGCGGTCAAAGCTGGGGCTTAGCCTACGAGCAGTACTTC
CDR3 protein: CASGQSWGLAYEQYF

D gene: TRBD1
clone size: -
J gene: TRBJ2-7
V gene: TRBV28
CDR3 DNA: TGTGCCAGCAGTTTGACAGGGAACTACGAGCAGTACTTC
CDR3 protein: CASSLTGNYEQYF

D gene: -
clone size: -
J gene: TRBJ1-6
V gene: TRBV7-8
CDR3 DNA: TGTGCCAGCAGCCTGGGGGGGGGCTATAATTCACCCCTCCACTTT
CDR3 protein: CASSLGGGYNSPLHF

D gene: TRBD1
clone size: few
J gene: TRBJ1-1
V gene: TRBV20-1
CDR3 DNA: TGCAGTGCTACACAGGGGATAGCTTTCTTT
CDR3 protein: CSATQGIAFF

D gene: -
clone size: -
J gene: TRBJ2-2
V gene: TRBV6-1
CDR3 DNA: TGTGCCAGCGTTTTCCGGGAGAACACCGGGGAGCTGTTTTTT
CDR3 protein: CASVFRENTGELFF

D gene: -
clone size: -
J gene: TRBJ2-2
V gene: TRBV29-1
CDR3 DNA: TGCAGCGTTGTAGCTTGGACCGGGGAGCTGTTTTTT
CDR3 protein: CSVVAWTGELFF

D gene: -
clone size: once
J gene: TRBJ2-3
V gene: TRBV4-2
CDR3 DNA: TGTGCCAGCAGTCCGATACCCGACTCTAGCACAGATACGCAGTATTTT
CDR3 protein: CASSPIPDSSTDTQYF

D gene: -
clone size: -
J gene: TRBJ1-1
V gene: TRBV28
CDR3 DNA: TGTGCCAGCAGTTTCCGACTTAACACTGAAGCTTTCTTT
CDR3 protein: CASSFRLNTEAFF

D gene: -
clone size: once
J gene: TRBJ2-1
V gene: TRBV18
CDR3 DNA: TGTGCCAGCTCACCACGAGAAGGGGCCTACAATGAGCAGTTCTTC
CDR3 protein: CASSPREGAYNEQFF

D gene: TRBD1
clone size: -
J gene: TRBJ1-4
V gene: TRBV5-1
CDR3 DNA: TGCGCCAGCAGCCTACCAGGGGGAACTAATGAAAAACTGTTTTTT
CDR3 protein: CASSLPGGTNEKLFF

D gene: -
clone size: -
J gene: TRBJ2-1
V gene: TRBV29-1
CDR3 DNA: TGCAGCGTTGTGGCCTCCAATGAGCAGTTCTTC
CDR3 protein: CSVVASNEQFF

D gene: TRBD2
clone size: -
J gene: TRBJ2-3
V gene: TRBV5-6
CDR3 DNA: TGTGCCAGCAGCCTAACTAGCGGGAGCGTGGATACGCAGTATTTT
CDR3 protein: CASSLTSGSVDTQYF

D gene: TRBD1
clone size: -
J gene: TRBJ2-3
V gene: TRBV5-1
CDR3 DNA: TGCGCCAGCAGCTTGGAGGGACAGGGTCTGCCAGATACGCAGTATTTT
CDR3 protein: CASSLEGQGLPDTQYF

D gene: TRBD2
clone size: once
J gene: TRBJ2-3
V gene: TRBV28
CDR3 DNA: TGTGCCAGCGGTGAGCCTAGCGGTAAAGATACGCAGTATTTT
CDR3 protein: CASGEPSGKDTQYF

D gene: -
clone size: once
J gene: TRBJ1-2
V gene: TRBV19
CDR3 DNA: TGTGCCAGTAGTATGACAGGCTATGGCTACACCTTC
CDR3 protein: CASSMTGYGYTF